This T cell receptor beta chain derives from a study of identifying expanded T cells in peripheral blood. Profiled with immunoSEQ multiplex PCR; TCRdb holds only in-frame clones, not every one. The table includes under 110,000 clones, approximately 88% detected once. With regard to this clone: Its antigen is undetermined.

The germline CDR1 and CDR2 sequences are GTSNPN and SVGIG (reference sequence). Trimming shortened V by 4 bases and J by 1 base, and 16 bases separated the two germline ends. The CDR3 is 15 amino acids. Points from the study as a whole: Approximately 2-week clone count variance significantly increased as total template count grew. About 1.2 clones differed between technical replicates, versus roughly 17 and 20 over time.

During the collection period, no donor immune events like infections were recorded. Source material: blood. The sequence was obtained from a person between 18 and 75 years old in good health. The chain employs TRBV30 and TRBJ1-2; TRBD1 is a possible D gene (5 bases). CDR3 residues: CAWTLEAGVNYGYTF. CDR3 bases: TGTGCCTGGACCCTGGAGGCGGGGGTTAACTATGGCTACACCTTC. Combining the CDR3 with reference TRBV30 and TRBJ1-2 gives the whole variable domain SQTIHQWPATLVQPVGSPLSLECTVEGTSNPNLYWYRQAAGRGLQLLFYSVGIGQISSEVPQNLSASRPQDRQFILSSKKLLLSDSGFYLCAWTLEAGVNYGYTFGSGTRLTVV.